A selection of T cell receptor beta chains follows, all from one sample in a study of T cells in Graves' hyperthyroidism and ophthalmopathy. TCRdb passed the multiplex PCR reads through MiXCR, listing each CDR3 protein once. This sample yields approximately 690,000 distinct CDR3 sequences, of which around 20% are seen a single time; 34% belongs to the top ten. The sequencing sample was made of blood. The receptors stem from a man aged 25-40 years with Graves' ophthalmopathy. The CDR3 runs from the conserved cysteine through the conserved F or W. Fields, in order: J gene, clone size, D gene, V gene, CDR3 protein, CDR3 DNA. D genes are given only for firm matches. Size tells how often a clone was seen (once, few, many) or the class of an expanded clone, and some rows leave it out.

>TRBJ2-3|NA|NA|TRBV6-2/TRBV6-3
CASSYSSIDTQYF
TGTGCCAGCAGTTATTCGAGTATAGATACGCAGTATTTT
>TRBJ2-7|NA|NA|TRBV27
CASSPGGDYEQYF
TGTGCCAGCAGCCCAGGGGGGGACTACGAGCAGTACTTC
>TRBJ2-1|NA|NA|TRBV20-1
CSARAAGPYNEQFF
TGCAGTGCTAGAGCTGCGGGACCCTACAATGAGCAGTTCTTC
>TRBJ1-5|many|NA|TRBV9
CASSPREGNQPQHF
TGTGCCAGCAGCCCGAGGGAGGGAAATCAGCCCCAGCATTTT
>TRBJ1-5|NA|NA|TRBV28
CASSLGGYTNQPQHF
TGTGCCAGCAGTCTGGGGGGGTATACCAATCAGCCCCAGCATTTT
>TRBJ2-5|few|NA|TRBV20-1
CSARGAGKSSGETQYF
TGCAGTGCTAGAGGGGCAGGGAAAAGTTCAGGAGAGACCCAGTACTTC
>TRBJ2-7|few|TRBD2|TRBV3-1
CASSLGLAGDTEQYF
TGTGCCAGCAGCCTCGGACTAGCGGGAGATACCGAGCAGTACTTC
>TRBJ2-1|NA|NA|TRBV4-1
CASIGDHNEQFF
TGCGCCAGCATCGGGGACCACAATGAGCAGTTCTTC
>TRBJ2-7|many|TRBD1|TRBV12-3/TRBV12-4
CASSRPGTGGKEQYF
TGTGCCAGCAGTCGACCCGGGACAGGGGGTAAAGAGCAGTACTTC
>TRBJ2-7|NA|NA|TRBV6-2/TRBV6-3
CASRLSGSSYEQYF
TGTGCCAGCAGACTTAGCGGATCTTCCTACGAGCAGTACTTC
>TRBJ1-2|NA|NA|TRBV30
CAWSVGDHGYTF
TGTGCCTGGAGTGTCGGCGATCATGGCTACACCTTC
>TRBJ2-2|many|NA|TRBV12-3/TRBV12-4
CASSWSSDTGELFF
TGTGCCAGCAGTTGGAGTTCGGACACCGGGGAGCTGTTTTTT
>TRBJ1-1|NA|NA|TRBV3-1
CASSHLGRATEAFF
TGTGCCAGCAGCCATCTGGGGAGGGCTACTGAAGCTTTCTTT
>TRBJ2-6|once|NA|TRBV6-2/TRBV6-3
CASIPWTGANVLTF
TGTGCCAGCATCCCTTGGACTGGGGCCAACGTCCTGACTTTC
>TRBJ2-1|NA|TRBD2|TRBV6-2/TRBV6-3
CASRRGRGLVEQFF
TGTGCCAGCAGGCGCGGGAGAGGGTTAGTTGAGCAGTTCTTC
>TRBJ2-7|NA|TRBD1|TRBV20-1
CSARGDRGQSEQYF
TGCAGTGCTAGAGGGGACAGGGGGCAAAGCGAGCAGTACTTC
>TRBJ1-6|NA|TRBD1|TRBV19
CASSLFTGDGSPLHF
TGTGCCAGTAGTCTCTTCACAGGGGACGGTTCACCCCTCCACTTT
>TRBJ1-2|NA|NA|TRBV28
CASSRRSSGNYGYTF
TGTGCCAGCAGTCGGCGGAGTAGTGGTAACTATGGCTACACCTTC
>TRBJ2-2|NA|TRBD1|TRBV5-6
CASSRPGQGLTGELFF
TGTGCCAGCAGCCGTCCGGGACAGGGGCTGACCGGGGAGCTGTTTTTT
>TRBJ1-2|NA|NA|TRBV9
CASTKGSGTADFGYTF
TGTGCCAGCACCAAAGGCTCCGGGACGGCCGATTTCGGCTACACCTTC
>TRBJ2-6|few|NA|TRBV3-1
CASSQEVSEGGTGANVLTF
TGTGCCAGCAGCCAAGAAGTTTCGGAGGGGGGGACTGGGGCCAACGTCCTGACTTTC
>TRBJ2-7|many|TRBD1|TRBV3-1
CASSPGQVYAYEQYF
TGTGCCAGCAGCCCCGGACAGGTATACGCCTACGAGCAGTACTTC
>TRBJ2-1|NA|NA|TRBV4-3
CASSQQRVSANEQFF
TGCGCCAGCAGCCAGCAGCGGGTCAGCGCCAATGAGCAGTTCTTC
>TRBJ2-2|NA|TRBD2|TRBV4-1
CASSQRTSGRNGELFF
TGCGCCAGCAGCCAACGGACTAGCGGGAGGAACGGGGAGCTGTTTTTT
>TRBJ2-7|NA|TRBD2|TRBV20-1
CSASGTSGASYEQYF
TGCAGTGCTAGCGGGACTAGCGGAGCATCCTACGAGCAGTACTTC
>TRBJ2-7|few|TRBD2|TRBV3-1
CASSQELVSGTSYEQYF
TGTGCCAGCAGCCAAGAGCTGGTTAGCGGGACTTCCTACGAGCAGTACTTC
>TRBJ2-7|NA|NA|TRBV14
CASSQGGRVNYEQYF
TGTGCCAGCAGCCAAGGGGGCAGGGTCAACTACGAGCAGTACTTC
>TRBJ2-7|NA|TRBD2|TRBV28
CASSSLSGRARNEQYF
TGTGCCAGCAGTTCACTTAGCGGGAGGGCTAGGAACGAGCAGTACTTC
>TRBJ1-4|NA|NA|TRBV6-5
CASSYLLSGNMEKLFF
TGTGCCAGCAGTTACCTTCTCAGTGGGAATATGGAAAAACTGTTTTTT
>TRBJ2-5|many|NA|TRBV7-2
CASSLGDVGETQYF
TGTGCCAGCAGCTTGGGGGACGTGGGGGAGACCCAGTACTTC
>TRBJ2-7|many|NA|TRBV7-9
CASSLVRYEQYF
TGTGCCAGCAGCTTAGTCCGCTACGAGCAGTACTTC
>TRBJ1-6|few|NA|TRBV5-1
CASSLGRAVDNSPLHF
TGCGCCAGCAGCTTGGGCAGGGCTGTGGATAATTCACCCCTCCACTTT
>TRBJ1-2|once|NA|TRBV5-1
CASSDPKLGNYGYTF
TGCGCCAGCAGCGATCCAAAACTTGGGAACTATGGCTACACCTTC
>TRBJ2-1|many|NA|TRBV15
CATSDLDSYNEQFF
TGTGCCACCAGCGACCTGGACTCCTACAATGAGCAGTTCTTC
>TRBJ2-7|few|NA|TRBV28
CASRARGGRTYEQYF
TGTGCCAGCAGGGCTAGGGGGGGCCGTACCTACGAGCAGTACTTC
>TRBJ2-4|once|NA|TRBV7-2
CASSTGPYDIQYF
TGTGCCAGCAGCACCGGGCCCTACGACATTCAGTACTTC